The 26 T cell receptor beta chains listed next were all sequenced from one sample in a study of early T cells in non-severe SARS-CoV-2 infection. TCRdb analysed the 5' RACE reads with MiXCR anew, one entry per CDR3 protein. The sample lists about 77,000 distinct CDR3 sequences, about 16% seen once, with roughly 3% in the top ten. Input material: whole blood. These TCRs come from an adult who was a healthcare worker with PCR-confirmed SARS-CoV-2 infection or an uninfected control (not recorded which).

This clonotype appeared once. The gene calls are TRBV11-2 and TRBJ2-7, with 13 bases aligning to TRBD2. V was pared by 0 bases and J by 3 bases, with 8 bases of the junction left unmatched. Germline V gene data show CDR1 as SGHAT and CDR2 as FQNNGV. This CDR3 region has 18 residues. The CDR3 here is CASSLDGTSGIPVYEQYF. In nucleotides, the CDR3 is TGTGCCAGCAGCTTAGATGGGACTAGCGGGATACCCGTCTACGAGCAGTACTTC.

The gene calls are TRBV2 and TRBJ1-5, with D possibly being TRBD1 (5 bases). Between the trimmed V and J ends, which lost 8 bases and 0 bases, there was a span of 11 bases. The CDR3 has 14 residues. Looked up from germline, CDR1 is SNHLY and CDR2 is FYNNEI. The CDR3 DNA reads as TGTGCCAGCCAGTTAGACAGTAGCAATCAGCCCCAGCATTTT. Residues: CASQLDSSNQPQHF.

The chain carries TRBV29-1 and TRBJ1-2, with a tentative D call TRBD1 (5 bases). CDR1 is SQVTM and CDR2 is ANQGSEA in the germline V gene. V was trimmed by 5 bases and J by 4 bases, leaving 8 bases between them. This CDR3 region has 11 residues. The CDR3 reads CSVQGGYGYTF. CDR3 sequence (DNA): TGCAGCGTTCAGGGCGGCTATGGCTACACCTTC.

This clonotype was detected only a few times. This rearrangement joins TRBV12-3 or TRBV12-4 to TRBJ2-1; 7 nucleotides match TRBD2. J gave up 4 bases and V 3 bases, and 6 bases lay outside the gene matches. This CDR3 has 15 amino acids. Here the CDR3 reads CASSFSSGLYNEQFF. CDR3 nucleotides: TGTGCCAGCAGTTTTAGTAGCGGGCTGTACAATGAGCAGTTCTTC.

In this sample, this clonotype turned up many times. This chain uses TRBV6-1 with TRBJ2-7; D is uncertain. Between the trimmed V and J ends, which lost 2 bases and 4 bases, there was a span of 9 bases. The germline V gene encodes CDR1 MNHNS and CDR2 SASEGT. The length of the CDR3 is 13 residues. The CDR3 spells CASSEPHRYEQYF. The CDR3 DNA sequence: TGTGCCAGCAGTGAACCCCATCGGTACGAGCAGTACTTC.

The chain employs TRBV6-1 and TRBJ2-1, with 10 bases that match TRBD2. From germline, CDR1 is MNHNS and CDR2 SASEGT. The CDR3 sequence is 15 residues long. The junction had 15 bases not matched to a gene; V was cut back by 7 bases and J by 12 bases. The CDR3 coding sequence is TGTGCCAGCACCAAGGTGCTAGCGGGAGTGGTTTGGCAGTTCTTC. Translating it yields CASTKVLAGVVWQFF.

The chain couples TRBV6-5 to TRBJ1-2; possible D gene TRBD1, 5 bases. The CDR3 loop spans 16 amino acids. V lost 0 bases and J lost 10, with 21 bases in between. The germline gives CDR1 MNHEY, CDR2 SVGAGI. CDR3 residues: CASSYSSTAKLWDYTF. For the CDR3, the DNA is TGTGCCAGCAGTTACTCGTCGACAGCCAAATTATGGGACTACACCTTC.

There are many counts of this clonotype. The V gene is TRBV10-3, the J gene TRBJ1-1; no clear D gene. CDR1 and CDR2 from the germline V gene are ENHRY and SYGVKD. This CDR3 spans 11 amino acids. V lost 4 bases, J lost 5 bases, and 5 bases lay in between. CDR3 residues: CAISGRTEAFF. CDR3 bases: TGTGCCATCAGTGGTCGGACTGAAGCTTTCTTT.

This clonotype was picked up a small number of times. The chain links TRBV18 to TRBJ2-7; 7 bases match TRBD2. The CDR3 is 15 amino acids. The V gene's germline CDR1 is KGHSH and CDR2 LQKENI. With 1 base clipped from V and 6 bases from J, the junction kept 9 bases outside the gene matches. CDR3 nucleotides: TGTGCCAGCTCACCACGCAGCGGGAAAGAAGGCGAGCAGTACTTC. Protein sequence: CASSPRSGKEGEQYF.

The V and J genes are TRBV7-2 and TRBJ2-1, with no clear D. The ends were cut back, 4 bases at V and 9 bases at J, with 10 bases in the middle. This CDR3 is 12 amino acids long. Germline V gene data show CDR1 as SGHTA and CDR2 as FQGNSA. CDR3 nucleotides: TGTGCCAGCAGCTCGGGCCATATTGAGCAGTTCTTC. This encodes CASSSGHIEQFF.

This clonotype was counted only a few times. J is TRBJ1-2 and V is TRBV11-2; the match to TRBD1 covers 9 bases. This CDR3 has 16 residues. CDR1 is SGHAT and CDR2 is FQNNGV in the germline V gene. Germline trimming cut 5 bases from V and 2 bases from J; bases unmatched to any gene: 9. The CDR3 DNA reads TGTGCCAGCAGCAGGACAGGGGTTAACCCAAACTATGGCTACACCTTC. Its translation: CASSRTGVNPNYGYTF.

V usage is TRBV9 and J usage is TRBJ2-1; the D call may be TRBD1 or TRBD2 (7 bases each). Trimming cost V 4 bases and J 4 bases, with 15 bases left between them. Germline-derived CDR1 and CDR2 are SGDLS and YYNGEE. CDR3 length: 15 amino acids. The chain's CDR3 is CASSPQGGIYNEQFF. CDR3 nucleotide sequence: TGTGCCAGCAGCCCCCAGGGGGGGATATACAATGAGCAGTTCTTC.

V is TRBV12-3 or TRBV12-4 and J is TRBJ1-2; D may be TRBD1 (5 bases). The V end was cut by 7 bases, the J end by 6 bases, with 12 bases between. This CDR3 contains 12 residues. The CDR3 region is CASTMTVHGYTF. The DNA for the CDR3 is TGTGCCAGCACCATGACAGTTCATGGCTACACCTTC.

The chain joins TRBV11-2 to TRBJ2-1, with TRBD2 as a possible D gene (6 bases). This CDR3 region has 14 residues. The germline gives CDR1 SGHAT, CDR2 FQNNGV. The V gene lost 5 bases and the J gene lost 3 bases, with 11 bases spanning the gap. The CDR3 loop is CASSLGEDYNEQFF. CDR3 bases: TGTGCCAGCAGCCTTGGGGAGGACTACAATGAGCAGTTCTTC. The variable domain in full, with the rest retrieved from reference TRBV11-2 and TRBJ2-1, is EAGVAQSPRYKIIEKRQSVAFWCNPISGHATLYWYQQILGQGPKLLIQFQNNGVVDDSQLPKDRFSAERLKGVDSTLKIQPAKLEDSAVYLCASSLGEDYNEQFFGPGTRLTVL.

On this clonotype itself: Mismatch with germline at one junction end may stem from a read error. V gene TRBV7-3 combines with J gene TRBJ2-7; D possibly matches TRBD1 or TRBD2 (5 bases each). Germline-derived CDR1 and CDR2 are SGHTA and FQGTGA. The CDR3 runs to 13 residues. The CDR3 DNA follows: TGTGCCCGCAGCCAAGGTCTCGGGGCATGGCAGTACTTC. Its protein is CARSQGLGAWQYF.

The gene calls are TRBV7-9 and TRBJ2-7; 10 bases agree with TRBD1. There are 15 residues in the CDR3. With 1 base clipped from V and 7 bases from J, the junction kept 7 bases outside the gene matches. Per germline, CDR1 SEHNR and CDR2 FQNEAQ (reference sequence). DNA of the CDR3: TGTGCCAGCAGCTTAGGTGGGACAGGGGAAGGGGAGCAGTACTTC. Translated: CASSLGGTGEGEQYF.

In its sample, this clonotype was seen a few times. The chain carries TRBV9 and TRBJ2-3, with no clear D. Per the germline V gene, CDR1 is SGDLS and CDR2 is YYNGEE. CDR3 length: 16 residues. The V end lost 3 bases, the J end lost 0 bases, and 14 bases lay between the germline ends. The CDR3 is CASSARPDSSTDTQYF. The DNA of the CDR3 is TGTGCCAGCAGCGCCCGCCCAGACTCTAGCACAGATACGCAGTATTTT.

A few counts support this clonotype. The rearrangement uses TRBV2 and TRBJ1-1; D uncertain. This CDR3 region has 14 residues. V was pared by 4 bases and J by 11 bases, with 20 bases between. The germline gives CDR1 SNHLY, CDR2 FYNNEI. Written as DNA, the CDR3 is TGTGCCAGCAGTGCAGAAGGATATGGTGATCGGGCTTTCTTT. It translates to CASSAEGYGDRAFF.

This clonotype appeared many times. The V call is TRBV29-1, the J call TRBJ1-1; D perhaps matches TRBD1 (6 bases). The CDR3 has 14 amino acids. Germline lookup yields CDR1 SQVTM and CDR2 ANQGSEA. Trimming cost V 4 bases and J 4 bases, with 16 bases left between them. CDR3 in amino acids: CSVGGQGRGTEAFF. The CDR3 DNA sequence: TGCAGCGTTGGGGGGCAGGGAAGGGGCACTGAAGCTTTCTTT.

This clonotype has just a few counts. The V gene is TRBV27, the J gene TRBJ1-4; maybe TRBD1 (5 bases). The germline V gene encodes CDR1 MNHEY and CDR2 SMNVEV (reference sequence). CDR3 length: 16 amino acids. The germline V and J ends were trimmed by 4 bases and 0 bases, with 12 bases remaining between them. CDR3 DNA sequence: TGTGCCAGCAGTTGGACCGGGACGGCAACTAATGAAAAACTGTTTTTT. This sequence encodes CASSWTGTATNEKLFF.

The chain employs TRBV29-1 and TRBJ1-5; D ambiguous. CDR3 length equals 14 residues. The V end lost 4 bases, the J end lost 1 base, and 11 bases lay between the germline ends. CDR1 and CDR2 (germline): SQVTM, ANQGSEA. The CDR3 sequence: CSVAEEGSNQPQHF. CDR3 bases: TGCAGCGTTGCCGAGGAGGGAAGCAATCAGCCCCAGCATTTT.

V and J are TRBV3-1 and TRBJ2-7; 8 bases match TRBD1. V lost 1 base and J lost 7; bases outside the gene matches: 12. Germline assignment: CDR1 LGHDT and CDR2 YNNKEL (reference sequence). This CDR3 has 16 amino acids. The CDR3 reads CASSQVFSGTGGEQYF. The CDR3 nucleotides read TGTGCCAGCAGCCAAGTTTTCTCGGGGACAGGTGGTGAGCAGTACTTC.

This sequence joins TRBV29-1 and TRBJ2-7; the D gene is possibly TRBD1 (6 bases). V lost 4 bases and J 6 bases, leaving 16 bases between the germline ends. The CDR3 is 13 residues long. Looked up from germline, CDR1 is SQVTM and CDR2 is ANQGSEA. The CDR3 bases are TGCAGCGTTGTCAGGGGCGGCCCGGGCGAGCAGTACTTC. Translated, it gives CSVVRGGPGEQYF.

The chain is built from TRBV11-2 and TRBJ2-4; D is perhaps TRBD1 (5 bases). CDR1 is SGHAT and CDR2 is FQNNGV in the germline V gene. V lost 4 bases and J 8 bases, leaving 9 bases between the germline ends. The CDR3 consists of 12 residues. As DNA, the CDR3 is TGTGCCAGCAGCTCAGGGATGGACATTCAGTACTTC. Protein sequence: CASSSGMDIQYF.

The chain joins TRBV7-9 to TRBJ1-6, with 8 bases aligning to TRBD1. The CDR3 contains 14 residues. The germline CDR1 and CDR2 sequences are SEHNR and FQNEAQ (reference sequence). Trimming cost V 3 bases and J 8 bases; bases outside gene matches: 3. The CDR3 DNA reads TGTGCCAGCAGCTTTCAGGGGGCCTATTCACCCCTCCACTTT. Its protein product is CASSFQGAYSPLHF.

This chain connects TRBV11-2 to TRBJ1-1; TRBD1 is a possible D gene (5 bases). CDR3 length: 13 residues. V lost 7 bases and J 6 bases, leaving 15 bases between the germline ends. The germline CDR1 and CDR2 sequences are SGHAT and FQNNGV. The CDR3 nucleotides read TGTGCCAGCACCGAGGCAGGGCGGGCTGAAGCTTTCTTT. This encodes CASTEAGRAEAFF.